The 25 T cell receptor beta chains below all came from one sample that was sequenced in a study of blood T cell repertoires in COVID-19. Clones were sequenced by immunoSEQ multiplex PCR, and TCRdb holds only the in-frame ones, with some missing. The profile covers around 150,000 clones, with roughly four fifths appearing a single time and 22% taken by the ten largest. Sequencing input: peripheral blood. The receptors were gathered from an elderly woman with acute or convalescent COVID-19.

There are a few counts of this clone. CDR3 region: CAIQQGYTGELFF. The DNA of the CDR3 is TGTGCCATCCAACAGGGGTACACCGGGGAGCTGTTTTTT. The chain links TRBV6-5 to TRBJ2-2; 7 bases align to TRBD1. With 10 bases clipped from V and 3 bases from J, the junction kept 5 bases outside the gene matches. The CDR3 spans 13 residues. Per the germline V gene, CDR1 is MNHEY and CDR2 is SVGAGI.

This sequence joins TRBV10-2 and TRBJ2-7, with D perhaps TRBD2 (6 bases). The CDR3 loop spans 14 amino acids. V lost 3 bases to trimming and J lost 3 bases, with 12 bases between them. Germline loops: CDR1 WSHSY, CDR2 SAAADI. DNA of the CDR3: TGCGCCAGCAGTGAAATCGGGAGTATCTACGAGCAGTACTTC. Translation: CASSEIGSIYEQYF.

A few counts support this clone. The chain employs TRBV7-9 and TRBJ2-7; D is perhaps TRBD1 (6 bases). V dropped 0 bases and J dropped 5 bases, with 17 bases sitting between them. This CDR3 is built from 16 residues. Germline CDR1 is SEHNR and CDR2 is FQNEAQ (reference sequence). The CDR3 coding sequence is TGTGCCAGCAGCTTAGCGGGACGGTACACAGGGAACGAGCAGTACTTC. It yields the protein CASSLAGRYTGNEQYF. Variable domain in full (rest from reference TRBV7-9 and TRBJ2-7): DTGVSQNPRHKITKRGQNVTFRCDPISEHNRLYWYRQTLGQGPEFLTYFQNEAQLEKSRLLSDRFSAERPKGSFSTLEIQRTEQGDSAMYLCASSLAGRYTGNEQYFGPGTRLTVT.

The genes are TRBV19 and TRBJ1-1, with D perhaps matching TRBD1 (5 bases). The germline V and J ends were trimmed by 7 bases and 1 base, with 13 bases remaining between them. This CDR3 contains 14 residues. CDR1 LNHDA and CDR2 SQIVND come from the germline V gene (reference sequence). CDR3: CASTMGRRNTEAFF. CDR3 nucleotides: TGTGCCAGTACCATGGGGCGAAGGAACACTGAAGCTTTCTTT.

The rearrangement uses TRBV10-3 and TRBJ1-1, with 7 bases fitting TRBD1. CDR1 and CDR2 from the germline V gene are ENHRY and SYGVKD. CDR3 length equals 13 residues. J was trimmed by 1 base and V by 6 bases; bases with no gene match: 2. The CDR3 bases are TGTGCCATCAGCCGGGACAGGAACACTGAAGCTTTCTTT. Residues: CAISRDRNTEAFF.

V is TRBV5-4 and J is TRBJ2-3, with D uncertain. Germline values: CDR1 SGHNT, CDR2 YYREEE (reference sequence). The V end lost 3 bases, the J end lost 0 bases, and 8 bases lay between the germline ends. The CDR3 extends over 14 amino acids. CDR3 protein: CASSSAKSTDTQYF. Written as DNA, the CDR3 is TGTGCCAGCAGCTCAGCGAAAAGCACAGATACGCAGTATTTT.

In this sample, this clone turned up a few times. The chain joins TRBV5-1 to TRBJ1-1; 7 bases line up with TRBD1. The V and J ends lost 0 bases and 7 bases, in that order; junction bases with no gene match: 0. The CDR3 runs 12 residues. Germline CDR1 is SGHRS and CDR2 is YFSETQ. For the CDR3, the DNA is TGCGCCAGCAGCTTGGGGGACAGTGAAGCTTTCTTT. Translated: CASSLGDSEAFF.

V is TRBV6-2 or TRBV6-3 and J is TRBJ2-7; 8 nucleotides match TRBD2. The CDR3 sequence is 15 residues long. The junction had 7 bases not matched to a gene; V was cut back by 1 base and J by 5 bases. Looked up from germline, CDR1 is MNHEY and CDR2 is SVGEGT. The CDR3 nucleotides read TGTGCCAGCAGTTACTTAGCGGGGCCAAGGAACGAGCAGTACTTC. Its translation is CASSYLAGPRNEQYF.

This clone was picked up a small number of times. The rearrangement joins TRBV5-4 to TRBJ2-7, with a possible D match to TRBD2 (6 bases). V was cut by 3 bases and J by 4 bases, with 11 bases left in between. In germline, CDR1 is SGHNT, CDR2 YYREEE (reference sequence). This CDR3 region has 13 residues. CDR3 in amino acids: CASSSAGGYEQYF. Here the CDR3 DNA reads TGTGCCAGCAGCTCCGCCGGGGGTTACGAGCAGTACTTC.

This chain joins TRBV6-5 and TRBJ1-2; 9 bases are shared with TRBD1. Germline assignment: CDR1 MNHEY and CDR2 SVGAGI. The trim removed 8 bases at V and 2 bases at J, leaving 9 bases unmatched. This CDR3 is 15 amino acids long. The CDR3 reads CASRGGQGGNYGYTF. In DNA, the CDR3 is TGTGCCAGCCGGGGGGGACAGGGAGGAAACTATGGCTACACCTTC.

The J gene is TRBJ1-1, the V gene TRBV6-5, with D possibly TRBD1 on 6 matching bases. Germline assignment: CDR1 MNHEY and CDR2 SVGAGI. The CDR3 is made up of 14 amino acids. V lost 5 bases to trimming and J lost 1 base, with 11 bases between them. CDR3 nucleotide sequence: TGTGCCAGCAGTAAATTACAGGGGAACACTGAAGCTTTCTTT. Amino acid sequence: CASSKLQGNTEAFF.

CDR3 sequence (DNA): TGTGCCTGGAGTGTTGCCCTTGCGCATGGCTACACCTTC. It yields the protein CAWSVALAHGYTF. The chain carries TRBV30 and TRBJ1-2; unclear D gene. The germline CDR1 and CDR2 sequences are GTSNPN and SVGIG (reference sequence). This CDR3 has 13 residues. V shed 0 bases and J shed 6 bases, with 11 bases lying between them.

This clone came up a few times. The V call is TRBV28, the J call TRBJ2-7, with D perhaps TRBD1 (6 bases). Trimming shortened V by 4 bases and J by 0 bases, and 16 bases separated the two germline ends. Germline V lookup: CDR1 MDHEN, CDR2 SYDVKM. CDR3 length: 16 amino acids. CDR3 region: CASSSSGHQSSYEQYF. The DNA of the CDR3 is TGTGCCAGCAGTTCATCGGGACATCAGAGCTCCTACGAGCAGTACTTC.

The chain carries TRBV30 and TRBJ2-5, with 11 bases matching TRBD1. From germline, CDR1 is GTSNPN and CDR2 SVGIG (reference sequence). J was trimmed by 0 bases and V by 8 bases; bases with no gene match: 5. This CDR3 region has 14 residues. As DNA, the CDR3 is TGTGCCGCGGACAGGGGGCTAAACCAAGAGACCCAGTACTTC. This translates into CAADRGLNQETQYF.

This clone was counted only a few times. The CDR3 protein is CASSWGTGLVYTF. The CDR3 DNA reads TGTGCCAGCAGTTGGGGGACAGGACTAGTTTACACCTTC. V and J are TRBV28 and TRBJ1-2; TRBD1 aligns across 8 bases. Trimming at V came to 4 bases and at J to 11 bases, leaving 9 bases not matched to a gene. Germline V lookup: CDR1 MDHEN, CDR2 SYDVKM. The CDR3 covers 13 residues.

The chain links TRBV5-1 to TRBJ1-3; 7 bases are shared with TRBD1. V was clipped by 3 bases and J by 11 bases; unmatched bases: 5. Germline loops: CDR1 SGHRS, CDR2 YFSETQ. The CDR3 runs 12 residues. CDR3 nucleotides: TGCGCCAGCAGCTCCGACAGGGTGGCCATATATTTT. Translated: CASSSDRVAIYF.

This clone was counted between two and nine times. This chain links TRBV18 with TRBJ2-3, with 7 bases fitting TRBD2. The germline V gene encodes CDR1 KGHSH and CDR2 LQKENI. V shed 8 bases, J shed 2 bases, and the junction held 4 bases outside the gene matches. This CDR3 is 13 amino acids long. CDR3 DNA sequence: TGTGCCAGCCGAGCGGGGATCACAGATACGCAGTATTTT. It encodes CASRAGITDTQYF. Full variable domain (remainder filled in from reference TRBV18 and TRBJ2-3): NAGVMQNPRHLVRRRGQEARLRCSPMKGHSHVYWYRQLPEEGLKFMVYLQKENIIDESGMPKERFSAEFPKEGPSILRIQQVVRGDSAAYFCASRAGITDTQYFGPGTRLTVL.

The chain is built from TRBV7-6 and TRBJ2-2; 7 nucleotides align to TRBD2. From germline, CDR1 is SGHVS and CDR2 FNYEAQ. The V and J ends lost 4 bases and 2 bases, in that order; junction bases with no gene match: 10. The CDR3 loop spans 17 amino acids. In DNA, the CDR3 is TGTGCCAGCAGCTCCGTCGTGGGGACTATCAACACCGGGGAGCTGTTTTTT. This gives the protein CASSSVVGTINTGELFF.

The chain links TRBV29-1 to TRBJ2-1; D gene unclear. The CDR3 is 13 amino acids. The V and J ends lost 3 bases and 6 bases respectively, with 12 bases between them. Germline lookup yields CDR1 SQVTM and CDR2 ANQGSEA. DNA for the CDR3: TGCAGCGTTGACCCCTTCCTTCGCAATGAGCAGTTCTTC. Protein: CSVDPFLRNEQFF.

J is TRBJ2-7 and V is TRBV6-5; 9 nucleotides match TRBD2. V shed 3 bases, J shed 1 base, and the junction held 4 bases outside the gene matches. The V gene's germline CDR1 is MNHEY and CDR2 SVGAGI. The CDR3 is made up of 15 amino acids. The CDR3 here is CASSYYLAGSYEQYF. CDR3 bases: TGTGCCAGCAGTTATTATCTAGCGGGGTCCTACGAGCAGTACTTC.

The chain combines TRBV2 with TRBJ1-5; TRBD1 might be the D (5 bases). The germline CDR1 and CDR2 sequences are SNHLY and FYNNEI. Trimming shortened V by 7 bases and J by 4 bases, and 14 bases separated the two germline ends. The CDR3 length is 14 residues. The CDR3 region is CASNSGTQNQPQHF. The CDR3 nucleotides are TGTGCCAGCAATTCCGGGACTCAGAATCAGCCCCAGCATTTT. The full variable domain, with the rest looked up from reference TRBV2 and TRBJ1-5, is EPEVTQTPSHQVTQMGQEVILRCVPISNHLYFYWYRQILGQKVEFLVSFYNNEISEKSEIFDDQFSVERPDGSNFTLKIRSTKLEDSAMYFCASNSGTQNQPQHFGDGTRLSIL.

This chain links TRBV6-5 with TRBJ1-2; TRBD1 matches at 9 bases. The V gene's germline CDR1 is MNHEY and CDR2 SVGAGI. Trimming cost V 6 bases and J 5 bases; bases outside gene matches: 7. CDR3 length equals 14 residues. Here the CDR3 DNA reads TGTGCCAGCAGCCCCGGGACAGGGCAATATGGCTACACCTTC. It yields the protein CASSPGTGQYGYTF.

V and J are TRBV9 and TRBJ2-2; the D gene is possibly TRBD2 (6 bases). The CDR3 runs to 15 residues. V was trimmed by 3 bases and J by 8 bases, leaving 17 bases between them. Germline loops: CDR1 SGDLS, CDR2 YYNGEE. In DNA form, the CDR3 reads TGTGCCAGCAGCGCCCGGACTCTCGGGGGAGGGGAGCTGTTTTTT. Its protein is CASSARTLGGGELFF.

This CDR3 reads CASSTTGTGVHGYTF. The CDR3 DNA sequence: TGTGCCAGCAGCACTACCGGGACAGGGGTACATGGCTACACCTTC. The V gene is TRBV7-2, the J gene TRBJ1-2, with 10 bases fitting TRBD1. From germline, CDR1 is SGHTA and CDR2 FQGNSA. V trimming: 5 bases; J trimming: 6 bases; junction bases outside the gene matches: 9. The CDR3 totals 15 residues.

The gene calls are TRBV3-1 (or the pseudogene TRBV3-2) and TRBJ1-4; D gene uncertain. Trimming left V 2 bases short and J 1 base short, with 11 bases between. The CDR3 is 16 amino acids. CDR1 is LGHDT and CDR2 is YNNKEL in the germline V gene (reference sequence). The CDR3 nucleotides read TGTGCCAGCAGCCAATCCGAGGCCGGAACTAATGAAAAACTGTTTTTT. Translation: CASSQSEAGTNEKLFF.